This is a list of T cell receptor beta chains from one sample in a study of cytotoxic CD8 clonotypes in ibrutinib-treated CLL. Measured with immunoSEQ multiplex PCR; TCRdb has only the in-frame clones, and not every one. The sample has some 140,000 clones, roughly 90% seen once; the top ten hold more than 10%. The sequenced sample was PBMCs, obtained after 12 months of ibrutinib treatment. Receptors originate from a human donor with chronic lymphocytic leukemia. The CDR3 runs from the conserved cysteine through the conserved F or W. A D gene is named only where the DNA matches it firmly. Some rows mark clone size as missing; the rest say once, few, many or name a class of expanded clone.

- | TRBJ2-5 | - | TRBV11-2 | TGTGCCAGCAGCCCCAGATATATCTCCCTTGAGACCCAGTACTTC | CASSPRYISLETQYF
- | TRBJ2-7 | TRBD2 | TRBV19 | TGTGCCAGTAGTATAGGGCTAGCGGTATCCTACGAGCAGTACTTC | CASSIGLAVSYEQYF
- | TRBJ2-7 | - | TRBV18 | TGTGCCAGCTCACCAGGGACCGACGAGGGGTACGAGCAGTACTTC | CASSPGTDEGYEQYF
- | TRBJ2-7 | - | TRBV28 | TGTGCCAGCAGTTCCGCCATTTACGAGCAGTACTTC | CASSSAIYEQYF
- | TRBJ1-3 | - | TRBV18 | TGTGCCAGCTCAGACAGCACCAGCTCTGGAAACACCATATATTTT | CASSDSTSSGNTIYF
- | TRBJ2-5 | - | TRBV5-1 | TGCGCCAGCAGCTTGAACAGGCAAGAGACCCAGTACTTC | CASSLNRQETQYF
- | TRBJ2-5 | - | TRBV6-1 | TGTGCCAGCAGTGAAGGGGCTAAGGGGGAGACCCAGTACTTC | CASSEGAKGETQYF
- | TRBJ2-7 | - | TRBV25-1 | TGTGCCAGCAGTGAATGGGGGACCCACGGAGAGCAGTACTTC | CASSEWGTHGEQYF
- | TRBJ2-7 | - | TRBV27 | TGTGCCAGCAGTTTGCGCGGAATCTCCTACGAGCAGTACTTC | CASSLRGISYEQYF
- | TRBJ2-7 | - | TRBV21-1 | TGTGCCAGCAGCAGGGGACAGGGAATGAGGTCCTACGAGCAGTACTTC | CASSRGQGMRSYEQYF
- | TRBJ2-1 | - | TRBV18 | TGTGCCAGCTCACCGGGACAAACATCCGATGAGCAGTTCTTC | CASSPGQTSDEQFF
- | TRBJ2-3 | - | TRBV5-1 | TGCGCCAGCAGCAACCCCACAGATACGCAGTATTTT | CASSNPTDTQYF
- | TRBJ2-7 | - | TRBV5-1 | TGCGCCAGCAGCTTGGTGCCCGTTTCTTCCTACGAGCAGTACTTC | CASSLVPVSSYEQYF
- | TRBJ1-2 | TRBD1 | TRBV30 | TGTGCCTGGAGCGCTGGACAGGGCTATGGCTACACCTTC | CAWSAGQGYGYTF
- | TRBJ2-1 | - | TRBV27 | TGTGCCAGCACCCCGGCAGGCGCTTCCTACAATGAGCAGTTCTTC | CASTPAGASYNEQFF
- | TRBJ1-3 | - | TRBV7-8 | TGTGCCAGCAGCTTTTCTAACAGGGCATTTTCAGGAAACACCATATATTTT | CASSFSNRAFSGNTIYF
- | TRBJ2-2 | TRBD2 | TRBV9 | TGTGCCAGCAGCACGAGACTAGCCGGCGGGGAGCTGTTTTTT | CASSTRLAGGELFF
- | TRBJ1-5 | - | TRBV19 | TGTGCCAGTAGTATAGCAGGTCTGCAGCCCCAGCATTTT | CASSIAGLQPQHF
- | TRBJ2-6 | - | TRBV10-2 | TGCGCCAGCAGGGGGGTGGTTACTGGGGCCAACGTCCTGACTTTC | CASRGVVTGANVLTF
once | TRBJ1-1 | TRBD1 | TRBV7-9 | TGTGCCACCCGATGGACAGGGGAGACGGCTGAAGCTTTCTTT | CATRWTGETAEAFF
- | TRBJ2-7 | TRBD1 | TRBV30 | TGTGCCTGGGGAAAAAGACAGGGGGCGCGGTTCGACGAGCAGTACTTC | CAWGKRQGARFDEQYF
- | TRBJ1-5 | - | TRBV19 | TGTGCCAGTAGTATATCGGACGAGGGCAGGTGGGGTCAGCCCCAGCATTTT | CASSISDEGRWGQPQHF
few | TRBJ2-7 | - | TRBV6-5 | TGTGCCAGCAGAAAGACCGGGACTCCGTCCTACGAGCAGTACTTC | CASRKTGTPSYEQYF
- | TRBJ2-3 | - | TRBV4-1 | TGCGCCAGCAGCCAAGGGTCCAGCACAGATACGCAGTATTTT | CASSQGSSTDTQYF
- | TRBJ2-5 | - | TRBV7-6 | TGTGCCAGCAGCGCCACTTCGGAGACCCAGTACTTC | CASSATSETQYF
- | TRBJ2-1 | TRBD2 | TRBV19 | TGTGCCAGTAGTAGGTTACTAGCGGGGAACAATGAGCAGTTCTTC | CASSRLLAGNNEQFF
- | TRBJ2-5 | - | TRBV28 | TGTGCCAGCCGACTAGGACAGATCCAAGAGACCCAGTACTTC | CASRLGQIQETQYF
- | TRBJ2-7 | TRBD1 | TRBV6-6 | TGTGCCAGCAGTCCCGGGGGACAGGGACCCTACGAGCAGTACTTC | CASSPGGQGPYEQYF
- | TRBJ1-5 | - | TRBV4-2 | TGTGCCAGCAGCCAAGCGGGGGGAAGGCATCAGCCCCAGCATTTT | CASSQAGGRHQPQHF
- | TRBJ2-7 | TRBD2 | TRBV6-6 | TGTGCCAGCAGCCGCCAAGCGGGAGGTTCCTACGAGCAGTACTTC | CASSRQAGGSYEQYF
- | TRBJ1-3 | - | TRBV13 | TGTGCCAGCAGCCGCTCAGGGGGAAACACCATATATTTT | CASSRSGGNTIYF
- | TRBJ2-3 | - | TRBV7-3 | TGTGCCAGCAGCCAAGGGGCACAGGGTATCACAGATACGCAGTATTTT | CASSQGAQGITDTQYF
- | TRBJ1-1 | - | TRBV6-4 | TGTGCCAGCAGTGACCCGATTGGGCCAGGGGTAACTGAAGCTTTCTTT | CASSDPIGPGVTEAFF
- | TRBJ2-5 | - | TRBV7-9 | TGTGCCAGCAGCTTAGTAGGGCAGGTCCAAGAGACCCAGTACTTC | CASSLVGQVQETQYF
once | TRBJ2-4 | - | TRBV7-2 | TGTGCCAGCAGCTTTGATGCGGACATTCAGTACTTC | CASSFDADIQYF
- | TRBJ1-2 | - | TRBV28 | TGTGCCAGCAGTTTATGGGACAGCAACTATGGCTACACCTTC | CASSLWDSNYGYTF
- | TRBJ2-1 | TRBD1 | TRBV28 | TGTGCCAGCAGTCCTAAAACAGGGGGCGCTTTGAATGAGCAGTTCTTC | CASSPKTGGALNEQFF
- | TRBJ1-1 | - | TRBV29-1 | TGCAGCGTTGTGGCCGGGGGCACTGAAGCTTTCTTT | CSVVAGGTEAFF
- | TRBJ2-6 | - | TRBV7-6 | TGTGCCAGCAGCTTAGGCGCCGGAGGCGCTGGGGCCAACGTCCTGACTTTC | CASSLGAGGAGANVLTF
- | TRBJ2-5 | TRBD1 | TRBV7-8 | TGTGCCAGCAGCTTAGGAGGTCCAGGGGGCGGGGAGACCCAGTACTTC | CASSLGGPGGGETQYF
- | TRBJ2-5 | - | TRBV20-1 | TGCAGTGCTTCCCAAGAGACCCAGTACTTC | CSASQETQYF
- | TRBJ2-1 | - | TRBV7-2 | TGTGCCAGCAGCTTACGGGAGCCAGGGGCCCACAATGAGCAGTTCTTC | CASSLREPGAHNEQFF
- | TRBJ1-2 | - | TRBV5-8 | TGTGCCAGCAGCTTCGGGACGGGCAACTATGGCTACACCTTC | CASSFGTGNYGYTF